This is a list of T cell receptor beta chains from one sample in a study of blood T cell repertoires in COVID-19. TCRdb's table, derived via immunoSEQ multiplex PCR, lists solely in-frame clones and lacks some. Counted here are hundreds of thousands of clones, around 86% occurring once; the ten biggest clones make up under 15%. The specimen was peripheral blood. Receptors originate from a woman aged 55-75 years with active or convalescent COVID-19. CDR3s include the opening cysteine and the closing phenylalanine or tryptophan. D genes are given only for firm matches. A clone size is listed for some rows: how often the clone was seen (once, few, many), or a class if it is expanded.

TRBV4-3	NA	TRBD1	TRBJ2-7	TGCGCCAGCAGCCAAGTATCCCTCGGGGACAGACCCTACGAGCAGTACTTC	CASSQVSLGDRPYEQYF
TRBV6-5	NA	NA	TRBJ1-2	TGTGCCAGCAGGCAATCCGGGACAACTGGCTACACCTTC	CASRQSGTTGYTF
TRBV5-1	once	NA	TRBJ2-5	TGCGCCAGCAGCCCGGGGGGCGTCCGAAGTGAGACCCAGTACTTC	CASSPGGVRSETQYF
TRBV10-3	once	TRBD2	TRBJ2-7	TGTGCCATCAGTGAGTCATCTGGGGGGAGGGGCTCCTACGAGCAGTACTTC	CAISESSGGRGSYEQYF
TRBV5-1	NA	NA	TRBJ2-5	TGCGCCAGCAGCTTGGCTACAGGGCAACGGGAGACCCAGTACTTC	CASSLATGQRETQYF
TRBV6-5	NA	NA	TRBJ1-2	TGTGCCAGCAGATCGAACACAGGGTACGGCTACACCTTC	CASRSNTGYGYTF
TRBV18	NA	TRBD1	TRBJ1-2	TGTGCCAGCTCGTTGGGACAGGGCAATGGCTACACCTTC	CASSLGQGNGYTF
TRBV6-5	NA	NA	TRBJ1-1	TGTGCCAGCAGTTACACTGTGAGGGGAGGCACTGAAGCTTTCTTT	CASSYTVRGGTEAFF
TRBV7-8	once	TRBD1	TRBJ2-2	TGTGCCAGCAGCTCGGCCGTACAGGGGTGGACCGGGGAGCTGTTTTTT	CASSSAVQGWTGELFF
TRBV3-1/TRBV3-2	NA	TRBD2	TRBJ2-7	TGTGCCAGCAGCCAAGATAGGGTTAGCGGGGGCGCCAGGGGGGAGCAGTACTTC	CASSQDRVSGGARGEQYF
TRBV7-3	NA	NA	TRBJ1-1	TGTGCCAGCAGCCTCACATCCGAGGGGAACACTGAAGCTTTCTTT	CASSLTSEGNTEAFF
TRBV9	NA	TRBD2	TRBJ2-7	TGTGCCAGCAGCGTAGTGGGAGGGCGGGAGCAGTACTTC	CASSVVGGREQYF
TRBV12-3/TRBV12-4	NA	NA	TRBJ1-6	TGTGCCACCGGGGTAGGACATAATTCACCCCTCCACTTT	CATGVGHNSPLHF
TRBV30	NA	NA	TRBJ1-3	TGTGCCTGGAGTGTAGGACAGCACTCTGGAAACACCATATATTTT	CAWSVGQHSGNTIYF
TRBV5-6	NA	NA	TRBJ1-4	TGTGCCAGCAGCCCCGGGATCCTTGGGGAAAAACTGTTTTTT	CASSPGILGEKLFF
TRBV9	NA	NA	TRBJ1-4	TGTGCCAGCAGCGGACGACAGTCCTCTAATGAAAAACTGTTTTTT	CASSGRQSSNEKLFF
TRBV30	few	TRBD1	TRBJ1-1	TGTGCCTGGAGGGGGGACAGGGTGAACACTGAAGCTTTCTTT	CAWRGDRVNTEAFF
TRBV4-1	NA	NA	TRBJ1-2	TGCGCCAGCAGACAGGGTTATAACTATGGCTACACCTTC	CASRQGYNYGYTF
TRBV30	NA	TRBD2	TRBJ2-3	TGTGCCTGGAGACTAGCGGGGATCGCTAGCACAGATACGCAGTATTTT	CAWRLAGIASTDTQYF
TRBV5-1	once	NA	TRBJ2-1	TGCGCCAGCAGCCCGGGGGTACGGAACAATGAGCAGTTCTTC	CASSPGVRNNEQFF
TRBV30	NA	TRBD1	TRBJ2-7	TGTGCCTGGAGTGTGACAGGGGGGTGGCAGTACTTC	CAWSVTGGWQYF
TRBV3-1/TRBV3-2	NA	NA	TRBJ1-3	TGTGCCAGCAGCCAAACCATAGGGAGCTCTGGAAACACCATATATTTT	CASSQTIGSSGNTIYF
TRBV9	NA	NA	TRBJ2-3	TGTGCCAGCAGCGTAGCTGAGGGGAGGAGCACAGATACGCAGTATTTT	CASSVAEGRSTDTQYF
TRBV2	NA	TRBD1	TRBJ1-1	TGTGCCAGCAGTGGGGGACAGGGGTTAGGGGCTTTCTTT	CASSGGQGLGAFF
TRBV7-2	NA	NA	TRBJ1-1	TGTGCCAGCAGCTTAGGAAATAGGGGGGGCGATAGGAGGACTGAAGCTTTCTTT	CASSLGNRGGDRRTEAFF
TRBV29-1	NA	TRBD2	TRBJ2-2	TGCAGCGCGGGGAAGGCCGGGACTAGCGGGCTCACCGGGGAGCTGTTTTTT	CSAGKAGTSGLTGELFF
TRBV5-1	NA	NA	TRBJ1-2	TGCGCCAGCAGCTTGGACCAACAGGGTCTAGACTATGGCTACACCTTC	CASSLDQQGLDYGYTF
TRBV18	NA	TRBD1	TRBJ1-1	TGTGCCAGCGGTAAGGACAGGGGGCGAATGAACACTGAAGCTTTCTTT	CASGKDRGRMNTEAFF
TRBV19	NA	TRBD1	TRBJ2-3	TGTGCCAGTAGGGCTAGGGGGCTAGTAGATACGCAGTATTTT	CASRARGLVDTQYF
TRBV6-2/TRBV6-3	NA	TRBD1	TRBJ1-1	TGTGCCAGCAGCGACCGGGACAGGGGCGGCACTGAAGCTTTCTTT	CASSDRDRGGTEAFF
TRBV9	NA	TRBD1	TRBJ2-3	TGTGCCAGCAGCGACGACCGGGACAGGGGGCTTCAAGATACGCAGTATTTT	CASSDDRDRGLQDTQYF
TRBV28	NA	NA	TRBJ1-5	TGTGCCAGCAGTGTTAACAATCAGCCCCAGCATTTT	CASSVNNQPQHF
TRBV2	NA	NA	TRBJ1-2	TGTGCCAGCAAAGAAGGGGAGGGCTCCTATGGCTACACCTTC	CASKEGEGSYGYTF
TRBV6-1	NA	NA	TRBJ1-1	TGTGCCAGCAGTGAATACCCCCCCGTCGACACGAACACTGAAGCTTTCTTT	CASSEYPPVDTNTEAFF
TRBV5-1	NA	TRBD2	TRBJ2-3	TGCGCCAGCAGCTTGGTTCTGTGGACTAGCGGGGGGCACACAGATACGCAGTATTTT	CASSLVLWTSGGHTDTQYF
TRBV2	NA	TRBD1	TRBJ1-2	TGTGCCAGCAGTGAGCCGACAGGGCAAAGTGGCTACACCTTC	CASSEPTGQSGYTF
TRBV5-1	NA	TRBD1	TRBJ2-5	TGCGCCAGCAGCTCAGGACAGGGGGGTTTACAAGAGACCCAGTACTTC	CASSSGQGGLQETQYF
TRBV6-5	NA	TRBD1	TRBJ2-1	TGTGCCAGCAGGGTGACCCCGGACAGGTCTGATGAGCAGTTCTTC	CASRVTPDRSDEQFF
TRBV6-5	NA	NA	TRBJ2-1	TGTGCCAGCAGCCCCTATGGTGAAGACAATGAGCAGTTCTTC	CASSPYGEDNEQFF
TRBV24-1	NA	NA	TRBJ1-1	TGTGCCACCAACTGGGACTTTCATCAGCTCACTGAAGCTTTCTTT	CATNWDFHQLTEAFF
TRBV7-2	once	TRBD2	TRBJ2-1	TGTGCCAGCAGCCTAGGGACTAGCATCAATGAGCAGTTCTTC	CASSLGTSINEQFF
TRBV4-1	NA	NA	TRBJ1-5	TGCGCCAGCACACCACGAGTAGGAGTTCGGCCAAACCATCAGCCCCAGCATTTT	CASTPRVGVRPNHQPQHF
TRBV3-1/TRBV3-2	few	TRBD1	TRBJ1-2	TGTGCCAGCAGCCAAGGTCAACAGGGGCGCTATGGCTACACCTTC	CASSQGQQGRYGYTF
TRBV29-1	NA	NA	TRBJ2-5	TGCAGCGTTGAGGGGCCTGGGGAGACCCAGTACTTC	CSVEGPGETQYF
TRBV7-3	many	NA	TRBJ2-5	TGTGCCAGCAGCCTCAGGACTCAAGAGACCCAGTACTTC	CASSLRTQETQYF
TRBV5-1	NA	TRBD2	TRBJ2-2	TGCGCCAGCAGCCTGGGACTAGCGGGGGGAACCGGGGAGCTGTTTTTT	CASSLGLAGGTGELFF
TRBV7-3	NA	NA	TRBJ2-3	TGTGCCAGCAGCTTAATGAGTGCCACGCAGTATTTT	CASSLMSATQYF
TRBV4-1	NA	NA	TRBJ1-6	TGCGCCAGCAGCCAGGGGCCCTCACCCCTCCACTTT	CASSQGPSPLHF
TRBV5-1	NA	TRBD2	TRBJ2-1	TGCGCCAGTTCTCGCACCGGGACTAGCGACTTCAATGAGCAGTTCTTC	CASSRTGTSDFNEQFF
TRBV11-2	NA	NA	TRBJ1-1	TGTGCCAGCAGCTTAGATCCAGGGCCGAACACTGAAGCTTTCTTT	CASSLDPGPNTEAFF
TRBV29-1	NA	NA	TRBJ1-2	TGCAGCACCGGAAGGGCAGGGGCAGAGGGCTACACCTTC	CSTGRAGAEGYTF
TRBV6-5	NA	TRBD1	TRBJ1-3	TGTGCCAGCAGTTACTCTGACAGGGCCTCTGGAAACACCATATATTTT	CASSYSDRASGNTIYF
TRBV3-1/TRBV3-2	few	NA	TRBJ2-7	TGTGCCAGCAGCCAGGGGGCGCGCGAGCAGTACTTC	CASSQGAREQYF
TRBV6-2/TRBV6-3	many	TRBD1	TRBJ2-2	TGTGCCAGCAGCCCGGGACAGGAAGAAACCGGGGAGCTGTTTTTT	CASSPGQEETGELFF
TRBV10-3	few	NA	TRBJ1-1	TGTGCCATCAGTCCACAGGGCAACACTGAAGCTTTCTTT	CAISPQGNTEAFF
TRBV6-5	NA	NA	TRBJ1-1	TGTGCCAGCAGTTTACTCCCCACAGTCTCGAACACTGAAGCTTTCTTT	CASSLLPTVSNTEAFF
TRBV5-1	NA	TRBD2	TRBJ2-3	TGCGCCAGCAGCACCACTAGCGGGGGCCCCACAGATACGCAGTATTTT	CASSTTSGGPTDTQYF